The clone carrying this TCR beta chain was seen more than once but under ten times. These data originate in a study of blood T cell repertoires in COVID-19. As for the study in general: Researchers got acute and convalescent COVID-19 samples from the United States, Italy and Spain.

Here immunoSEQ multiplex PCR was the method, and the copy in TCRdb shows in-frame clones only, minus some. Here the sample spans about 320,000 clones, around 84% being singletons. The ends lost 3 bases at V and 3 bases at J; junction bases unmatched: 7. From germline, CDR1 is SGHRS and CDR2 YFSETQ. This CDR3 comprises 16 residues. J is TRBJ2-7 and V is TRBV5-1, with TRBD2 matching over 12 bases. The sequenced material came from PBMCs or T cells enriched from blood (not recorded which). The clonotype originates from a woman aged 25 to 45 who had been exposed to COVID-19. This chain's CDR3 is CASSSSLAGGDYEQYF. CDR3 in DNA: TGCGCCAGCAGCTCCTCTCTAGCGGGAGGGGACTACGAGCAGTACTTC.